The sequence of this TCR beta chain was determined in a study of shared clonotypes between healthy human individuals. Naive CD8 cells lacked CD45RO, underwent positive selection for CCR7 and left out terminally differentiated effector memory CD45RA+ cells. General study results and limits: Tissues were not sampled, only blood, and their repertoires likely differ. Generally, naive subsets (rather than memory subsets) showed larger estimated richness.

In the case of this clone: Antigen unknown.

From germline, CDR1 is SGHVS and CDR2 FQNEAQ. This CDR3 is 17 amino acids long. The V gene end was trimmed by 1 base and the J gene end by 6 bases; junction bases not matched to a gene: 9. In replicate PCRs of sorted subsets, approximately 200 ng DNA, approximately 32,000 T cell genomes, was used. Produced via immunoSEQ multiplex PCR; TCRdb's table is partial and in-frame only. The sample holds about 2 million clones, about 95% seen once. Material: naive CD8+ T cells sorted from blood. The receptor's source is a man between 18 and 35 years old in good health. The rearrangement joins TRBV7-8 to TRBJ2-2; TRBD2 matches at 9 bases. The CDR3 bases are TGTGCCAGCAGCTTAGAAGGCGGCGGGGGGGAAGCCGGGGAGCTGTTTTTT. Its translation is CASSLEGGGGEAGELFF. Supplemented by reference TRBV7-8 and TRBJ2-2, the full variable domain reads GAGVSQSPRYKVAKRGQDVALRCDPISGHVSLFWYQQALGQGPEFLTYFQNEAQLDKSGLPSDRFFAERPEGSVSTLKIQRTQQEDSAVYLCASSLEGGGGEAGELFFGEGSRLTVL.